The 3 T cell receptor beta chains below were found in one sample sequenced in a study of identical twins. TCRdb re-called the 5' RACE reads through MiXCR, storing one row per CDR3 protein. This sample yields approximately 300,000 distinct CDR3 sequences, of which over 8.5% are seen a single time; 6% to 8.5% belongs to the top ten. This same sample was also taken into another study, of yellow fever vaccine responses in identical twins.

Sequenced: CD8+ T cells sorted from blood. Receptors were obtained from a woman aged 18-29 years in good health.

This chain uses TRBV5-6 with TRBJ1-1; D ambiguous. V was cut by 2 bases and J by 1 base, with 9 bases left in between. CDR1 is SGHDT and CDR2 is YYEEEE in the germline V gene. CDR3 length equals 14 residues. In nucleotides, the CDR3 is TGTGCCAGCAGCTTAATAAACGAGAACACTGAAGCTTTCTTT. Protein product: CASSLINENTEAFF.

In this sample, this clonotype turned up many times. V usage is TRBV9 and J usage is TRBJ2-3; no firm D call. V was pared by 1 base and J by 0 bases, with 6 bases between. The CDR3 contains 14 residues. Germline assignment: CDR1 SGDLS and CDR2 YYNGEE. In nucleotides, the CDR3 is TGTGCCAGCAGCGTAAAAGGGAGCACAGATACGCAGTATTTT. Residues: CASSVKGSTDTQYF.

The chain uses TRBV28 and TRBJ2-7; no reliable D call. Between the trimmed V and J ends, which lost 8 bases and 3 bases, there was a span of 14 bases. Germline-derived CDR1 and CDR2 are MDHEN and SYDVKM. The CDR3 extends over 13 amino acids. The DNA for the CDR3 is TGTGCCAGCCGTGGTACCAGCTTCTACGAGCAGTACTTC. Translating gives CASRGTSFYEQYF.